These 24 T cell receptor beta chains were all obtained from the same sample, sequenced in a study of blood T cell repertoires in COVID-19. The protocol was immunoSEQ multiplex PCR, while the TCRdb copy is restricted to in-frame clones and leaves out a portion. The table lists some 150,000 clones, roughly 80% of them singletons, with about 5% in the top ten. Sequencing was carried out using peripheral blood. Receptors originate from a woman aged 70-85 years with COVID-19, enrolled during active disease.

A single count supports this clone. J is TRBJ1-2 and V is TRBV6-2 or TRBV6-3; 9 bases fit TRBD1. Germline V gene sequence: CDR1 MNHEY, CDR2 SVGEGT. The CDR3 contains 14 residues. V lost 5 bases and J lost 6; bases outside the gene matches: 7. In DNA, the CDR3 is TGTGCCAGCAGTCAAACAGGGGGCGCAGATGGCTACACCTTC. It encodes CASSQTGGADGYTF.

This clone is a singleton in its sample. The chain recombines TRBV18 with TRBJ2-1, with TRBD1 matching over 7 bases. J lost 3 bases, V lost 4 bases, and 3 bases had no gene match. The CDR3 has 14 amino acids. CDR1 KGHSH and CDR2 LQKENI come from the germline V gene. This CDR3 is CASSLRDSYNEQFF. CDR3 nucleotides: TGTGCCAGCTCACTCCGGGACAGCTACAATGAGCAGTTCTTC.

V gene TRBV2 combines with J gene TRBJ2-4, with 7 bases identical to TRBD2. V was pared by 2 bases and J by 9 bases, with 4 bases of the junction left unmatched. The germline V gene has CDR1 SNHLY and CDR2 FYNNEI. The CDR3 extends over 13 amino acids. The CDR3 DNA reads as TGTGCCAGCAGTGAATCTGGGGGGGGCATTCAGTACTTC. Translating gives CASSESGGGIQYF.

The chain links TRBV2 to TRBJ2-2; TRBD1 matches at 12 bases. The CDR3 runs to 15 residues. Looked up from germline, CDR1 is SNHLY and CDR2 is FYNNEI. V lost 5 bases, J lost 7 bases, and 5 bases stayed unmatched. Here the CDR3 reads CASSRDRGRVGELFF. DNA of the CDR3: TGTGCCAGCAGTAGGGACAGGGGGCGGGTCGGGGAGCTGTTTTTT.

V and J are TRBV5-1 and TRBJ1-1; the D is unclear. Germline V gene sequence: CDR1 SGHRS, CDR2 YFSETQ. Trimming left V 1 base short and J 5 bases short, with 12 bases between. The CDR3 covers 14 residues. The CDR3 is CASSLSEGRTEAFF. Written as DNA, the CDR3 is TGCGCCAGCAGCTTGTCTGAGGGTCGGACTGAAGCTTTCTTT.

In DNA, the CDR3 is TGTGCCAGCAGTACTAGCACGGGGGTTGATTCACCCCTCCACTTT. Amino acid sequence: CASSTSTGVDSPLHF. The chain carries TRBV2 and TRBJ1-6, with D possibly being TRBD1 (5 bases). CDR3 size: 15 residues. The V gene lost 5 bases and the J gene lost 8 bases, with 16 bases spanning the gap. The V gene's germline CDR1 is SNHLY and CDR2 FYNNEI.

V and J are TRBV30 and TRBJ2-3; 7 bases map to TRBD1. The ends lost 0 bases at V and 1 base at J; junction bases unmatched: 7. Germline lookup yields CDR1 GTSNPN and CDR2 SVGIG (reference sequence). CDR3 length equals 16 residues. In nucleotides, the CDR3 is TGTGCCTGGAGTGTTCACACAGGGGTGGGCACAGATACGCAGTATTTT. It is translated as CAWSVHTGVGTDTQYF. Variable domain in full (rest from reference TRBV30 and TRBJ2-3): SQTIHQWPATLVQPVGSPLSLECTVEGTSNPNLYWYRQAAGRGLQLLFYSVGIGQISSEVPQNLSASRPQDRQFILSSKKLLLSDSGFYLCAWSVHTGVGTDTQYFGPGTRLTVL.

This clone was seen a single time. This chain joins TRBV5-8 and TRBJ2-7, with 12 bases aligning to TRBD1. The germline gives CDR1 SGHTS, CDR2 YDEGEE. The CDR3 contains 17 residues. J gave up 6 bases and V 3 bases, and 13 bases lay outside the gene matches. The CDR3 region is CASSSGTGGIHSREQYF. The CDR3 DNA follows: TGTGCCAGCAGCTCCGGGACAGGGGGCATTCACAGCCGCGAGCAGTACTTC.

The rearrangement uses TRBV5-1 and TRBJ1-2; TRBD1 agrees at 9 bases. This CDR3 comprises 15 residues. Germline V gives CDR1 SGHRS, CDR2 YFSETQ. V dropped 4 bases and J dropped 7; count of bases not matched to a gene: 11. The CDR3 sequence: CASSPGTGTRGGYTF. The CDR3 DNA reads TGCGCCAGCAGCCCAGGGACAGGGACCCGGGGTGGCTACACCTTC.

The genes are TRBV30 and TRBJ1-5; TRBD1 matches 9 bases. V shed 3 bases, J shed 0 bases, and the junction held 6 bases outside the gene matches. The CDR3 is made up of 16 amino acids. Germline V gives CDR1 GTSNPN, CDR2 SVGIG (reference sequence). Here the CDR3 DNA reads TGTGCCTGGAGCCCCGGGACAGGGAATAGCAATCAGCCCCAGCATTTT. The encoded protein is CAWSPGTGNSNQPQHF.

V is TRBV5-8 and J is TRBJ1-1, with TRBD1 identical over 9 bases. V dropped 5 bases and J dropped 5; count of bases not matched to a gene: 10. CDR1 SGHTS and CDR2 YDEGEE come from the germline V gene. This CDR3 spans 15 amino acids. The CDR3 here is CASSLLGTGNTEAFF. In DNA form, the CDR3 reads TGTGCCAGCAGTCTATTGGGGACAGGGAATACTGAAGCTTTCTTT. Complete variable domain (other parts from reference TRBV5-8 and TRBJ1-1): EAGVTQSPTHLIKTRGQQATLRCSPISGHTSVYWYQQALGLGLQFLLWYDEGEERNRGNFPPRFSGRQFPNYSSELNVNALELEDSALYLCASSLLGTGNTEAFFGQGTRLTVV.

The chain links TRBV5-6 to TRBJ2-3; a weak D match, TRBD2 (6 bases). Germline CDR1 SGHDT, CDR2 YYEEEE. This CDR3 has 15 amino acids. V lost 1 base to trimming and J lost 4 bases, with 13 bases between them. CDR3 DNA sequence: TGTGCCAGCAGCTTGACCGGGGGAGCGGCAGATACGCAGTATTTT. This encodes CASSLTGGAADTQYF.

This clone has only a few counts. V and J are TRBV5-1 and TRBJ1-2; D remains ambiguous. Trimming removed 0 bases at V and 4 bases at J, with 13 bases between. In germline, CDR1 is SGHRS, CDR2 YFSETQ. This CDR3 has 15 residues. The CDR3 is CASSLAAASGYGYTF. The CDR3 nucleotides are TGCGCCAGCAGCTTGGCCGCTGCCTCGGGCTATGGCTACACCTTC.

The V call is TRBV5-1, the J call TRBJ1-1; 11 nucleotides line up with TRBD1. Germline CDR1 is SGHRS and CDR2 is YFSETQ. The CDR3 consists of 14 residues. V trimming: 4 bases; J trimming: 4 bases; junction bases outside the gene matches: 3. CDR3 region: CASSPGTGGTEAFF. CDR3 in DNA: TGCGCCAGCAGCCCAGGGACAGGGGGCACTGAAGCTTTCTTT.

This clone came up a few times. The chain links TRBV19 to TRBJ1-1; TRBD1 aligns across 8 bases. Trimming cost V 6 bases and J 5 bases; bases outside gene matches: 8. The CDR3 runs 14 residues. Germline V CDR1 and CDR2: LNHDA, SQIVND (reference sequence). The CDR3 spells CASSLTGVGTEAFF. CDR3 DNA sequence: TGTGCCAGTAGCTTGACAGGGGTTGGAACTGAAGCTTTCTTT.

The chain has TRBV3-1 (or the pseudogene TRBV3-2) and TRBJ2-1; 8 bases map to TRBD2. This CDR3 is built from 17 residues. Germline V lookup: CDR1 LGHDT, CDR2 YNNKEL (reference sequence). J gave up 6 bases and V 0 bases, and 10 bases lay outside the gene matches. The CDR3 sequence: CASSQDVRLAGTNEQFF. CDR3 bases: TGTGCCAGCAGCCAAGATGTACGTCTAGCGGGCACCAATGAGCAGTTCTTC.

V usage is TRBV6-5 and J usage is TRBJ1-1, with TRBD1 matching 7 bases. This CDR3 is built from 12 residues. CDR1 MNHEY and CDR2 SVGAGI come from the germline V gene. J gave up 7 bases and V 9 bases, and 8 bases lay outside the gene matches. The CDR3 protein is CASQGVMDEAFF. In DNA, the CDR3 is TGTGCCAGTCAGGGGGTGATGGATGAAGCTTTCTTT.

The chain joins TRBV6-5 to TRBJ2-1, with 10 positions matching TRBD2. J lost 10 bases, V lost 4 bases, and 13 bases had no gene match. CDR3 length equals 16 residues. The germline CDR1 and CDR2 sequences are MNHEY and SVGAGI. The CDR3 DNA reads TGTGCCAGCAGTTTCTCCAGCGGGGGGGCCTCAGGCGAGCAGTTCTTC. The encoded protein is CASSFSSGGASGEQFF.

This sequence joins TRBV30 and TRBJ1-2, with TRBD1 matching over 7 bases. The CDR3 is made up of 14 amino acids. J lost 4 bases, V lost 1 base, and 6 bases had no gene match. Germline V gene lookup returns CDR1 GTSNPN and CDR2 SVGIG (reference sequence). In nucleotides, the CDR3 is TGTGCCTGGAGTGGACAGGGTATCGGCTATGGCTACACCTTC. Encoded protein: CAWSGQGIGYGYTF.

CDR3 coding DNA: TGTGCCAGCAGCTTAGTCGACAGGCGAAATGAAAAACTGTTTTTT. Amino acid sequence: CASSLVDRRNEKLFF. The rearrangement uses TRBV5-8 and TRBJ1-4, with D perhaps matching TRBD1 (6 bases). The CDR3 consists of 15 residues. With 2 bases removed from V and 5 bases from J, the gap between germline ends came to 13 bases. Looked up from germline, CDR1 is SGHTS and CDR2 is YDEGEE.

CDR3 residues: CASSLGQAGNSPLHF. The CDR3 region has the DNA TGTGCCAGCAGCCTCGGACAGGCGGGAAATTCACCCCTCCACTTT. The J gene is TRBJ1-6, the V gene TRBV7-9; 7 positions match TRBD1. The CDR3 is made up of 15 amino acids. V gave up 5 bases and J gave up 7 bases; unmatched junction bases: 8. Germline assignment: CDR1 SEHNR and CDR2 FQNEAQ (reference sequence).

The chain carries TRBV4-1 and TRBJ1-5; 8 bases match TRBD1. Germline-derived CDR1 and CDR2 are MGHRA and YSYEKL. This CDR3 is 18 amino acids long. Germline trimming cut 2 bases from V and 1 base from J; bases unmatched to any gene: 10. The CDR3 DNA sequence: TGCGCCAGCAGCCAACAAATCCCGCAGGGGGCGAGCAATCAGCCCCAGCATTTT. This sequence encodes CASSQQIPQGASNQPQHF.

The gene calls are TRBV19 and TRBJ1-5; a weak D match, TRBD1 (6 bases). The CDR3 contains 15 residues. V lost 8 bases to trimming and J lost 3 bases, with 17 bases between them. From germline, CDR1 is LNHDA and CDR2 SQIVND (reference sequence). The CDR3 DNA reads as TGTGCCAGTTCTCCACAGGGAACCTCCAATCAGCCCCAGCATTTT. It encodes CASSPQGTSNQPQHF.

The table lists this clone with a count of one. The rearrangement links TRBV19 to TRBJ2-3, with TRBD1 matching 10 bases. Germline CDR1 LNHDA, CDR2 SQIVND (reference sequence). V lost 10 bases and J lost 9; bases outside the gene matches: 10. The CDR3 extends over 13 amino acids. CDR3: CATTRDRGQTQYF. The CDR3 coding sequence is TGTGCCACCACCCGGGACAGGGGCCAGACGCAGTATTTT.